The clone carrying this TCR beta chain was picked up many times. These data originate in a study of T cell repertoires in cytomegalovirus infection. From the reads, TCRdb called clonotypes with MiXCR, one entry per CDR3 protein. The sample consists of hundreds of thousands of distinct CDR3 sequences, approximately 24% of them appearing once. Trimming took off 5 bases at V and 7 bases at J, with 18 bases between the two ends. This CDR3 is built from 14 residues. In germline, CDR1 is SGHTA, CDR2 FQGNSA. The clonotype originates from a human donor in good health (CMV status not recorded). Some clones in this sample may be carry-over from other donors' samples. Material: CD8+ T cells from PBMCs. V and J are TRBV7-2 and TRBJ2-7; D might be TRBD1 (6 bases). The CDR3 protein is CASSHFGTSLEQYV. The CDR3 DNA follows: TGTGCCAGCAGCCATTTCGGGACATCCTTAGAGCAGTACGTC.